Sequencing of this T cell receptor beta chain was carried out in a study of vaccination and CD4 T cells after COVID-19. Whole-study context: Six males and four females constituted the convalescent cohort, two of whom were Hispanic. The authors used overlapping spike peptides from SARS-CoV-2, HCoV-NL63, HCoV-OC43 and HCoV-229E to stimulate cells.

With the Oncomine TCR Beta short-read assay, DNA from cultured CD4+ T cells was sequenced. TCRdb reprocessed the PCR reads with MiXCR, giving one entry per CDR3 protein. Of just under 20,000 distinct CDR3 sequences listed, over 40% are singletons. Trimming removed 7 bases at V and 1 base at J, with 10 bases between. Germline loops: CDR1 LNHDA, CDR2 SQIVND (reference sequence). The CDR3 runs 13 residues. With respect to this clonotype: Its specificity is unknown.

As to treatment: roughly 10-day PBMC culture with coronavirus spike peptide pools or control peptides (ViraFEST assay). Replacement of half the medium with fresh IL-2 medium took place on days 3 and 7. The study's findings and limits: Early timepoints after natural infection were not analyzed in these convalescent patients.

The source was CD4+ T cells from blood, cultured in vitro, collected after SARS-CoV-2 vaccination. The source is a human donor who had recovered from COVID-19. The chain is built from TRBV19 and TRBJ1-1; D not certain. Here the CDR3 DNA reads TGTGCCAGTAAGGCTCGACAGAACACTGAAGCTTTCTTT. It translates to CASKARQNTEAFF.